The 32 T cell receptor beta chains given below trace back to one sample, sequenced in a study of T cell responses to AZD1222 COVID-19 vaccine. Clones were sequenced by immunoSEQ multiplex PCR, and TCRdb holds only the in-frame ones, with some missing. The sample lists more than 120,000 clones; 70% to 90% were seen once. The input for sequencing was peripheral blood, taken 28 days after the second AZD1222 dose. These receptors all come from an adult who received the AZD1222 COVID-19 vaccine.

The genes are TRBV11-2 and TRBJ1-1; no firm D call. Germline CDR1 reads SGHAT; CDR2 reads FQNNGV. Trimming left V 2 bases short and J 0 bases short, with 4 bases between. This CDR3 has 13 residues. Here the CDR3 reads CASSLLVNTEAFF. The CDR3 nucleotides are TGTGCCAGCAGCTTACTAGTGAACACTGAAGCTTTCTTT.

This rearrangement joins TRBV3-1 (or the pseudogene TRBV3-2) to TRBJ2-3, with no clear D. The ends were cut back, 0 bases at V and 9 bases at J, with 16 bases in the middle. The CDR3 totals 15 residues. Germline V lookup: CDR1 LGHDT, CDR2 YNNKEL (reference sequence). CDR3 in DNA: TGTGCCAGCAGCCAAGATATGGGATCCCACCAGACGCAGTATTTT. Translating it yields CASSQDMGSHQTQYF.

V is TRBV6-5 and J is TRBJ1-4, with D hard to call. This CDR3 region has 11 residues. V lost 8 bases to trimming and J lost 1 base, with 2 bases between them. Germline V lookup: CDR1 MNHEY, CDR2 SVGAGI. CDR3 amino acids: CASRTNEKLFF. In nucleotides, the CDR3 is TGTGCCAGCCGAACTAATGAAAAACTGTTTTTT.

The J gene is TRBJ1-4, the V gene TRBV5-1; the D is unclear. Germline CDR1 and CDR2: SGHRS and YFSETQ. Trimming stripped 0 bases from V and 6 bases from J, with 12 bases between. The CDR3 has 15 residues. This CDR3 is CASSLEGPEDEKLFF. The CDR3 nucleotides read TGCGCCAGCAGCTTGGAGGGCCCCGAGGATGAAAAACTGTTTTTT.

The chain combines TRBV9 with TRBJ1-6; D is uncertain. The CDR3 length is 15 residues. Trimming cost V 5 bases and J 10 bases, with 19 bases left between them. The germline V gene encodes CDR1 SGDLS and CDR2 YYNGEE. The CDR3 sequence is CASSERAGGRSPLHF. The CDR3 region has the DNA TGTGCCAGCAGTGAGAGGGCAGGAGGAAGGTCACCCCTCCACTTT.

The chain recombines TRBV7-2 with TRBJ2-2, with D tentatively TRBD2 (7 bases). CDR3 length: 14 residues. V lost 8 bases, J lost 9 bases, and 19 bases lay in between. The germline V gene has CDR1 SGHTA and CDR2 FQGNSA. The CDR3: CASRGGGEPRELFF. The CDR3 bases are TGTGCCAGCCGCGGGGGCGGAGAGCCTCGGGAGCTGTTTTTT.

The chain uses TRBV27 and TRBJ1-6; no clear D. Germline V gene lookup returns CDR1 MNHEY and CDR2 SMNVEV (reference sequence). This CDR3 comprises 12 residues. V lost 2 bases, J lost 7 bases, and 3 bases lay in between. CDR3 sequence reads: CASSLNNSPLHF. The CDR3 nucleotides are TGTGCCAGCAGTTTAAACAATTCACCCCTCCACTTT.

This clone was counted only a few times. Here the CDR3 DNA reads TGTGCCAGCAGTGAACTTGGACAGGCGGTTTTTAATGAAAAACTGTTTTTT. Translation gives CASSELGQAVFNEKLFF. This rearrangement joins TRBV2 to TRBJ1-4, with 7 bases fitting TRBD1. Unmatched junction bases numbered 10, after V lost 2 bases and J lost 4 bases. The CDR3 runs to 17 residues. The germline V gene encodes CDR1 SNHLY and CDR2 FYNNEI.

The chain recombines TRBV2 with TRBJ1-1; D is unresolved. Deletions cut 10 bases from V and 6 bases from J, with 15 bases between. Germline-derived CDR1 and CDR2 are SNHLY and FYNNEI. The CDR3 covers 12 residues. The CDR3 loop is CATGGRRAEAFF. DNA for the CDR3: TGTGCCACTGGAGGGAGGAGGGCTGAAGCTTTCTTT. Full variable domain (outside the CDR3, taken from reference TRBV2 and TRBJ1-1): EPEVTQTPSHQVTQMGQEVILRCVPISNHLYFYWYRQILGQKVEFLVSFYNNEISEKSEIFDDQFSVERPDGSNFTLKIRSTKLEDSAMYFCATGGRRAEAFFGQGTRLTVV.

V gene TRBV19 combines with J gene TRBJ1-4; possible D gene TRBD1, 5 bases. Looked up from germline, CDR1 is LNHDA and CDR2 is SQIVND (reference sequence). The V gene lost 6 bases and the J gene lost 0 bases, with 8 bases spanning the gap. The CDR3 has 14 residues. The CDR3 DNA follows: TGTGCCAGTAGGGGGACGGCAACTAATGAAAAACTGTTTTTT. It codes for CASRGTATNEKLFF.

This chain links TRBV7-2 with TRBJ2-7; D remains unclear. Germline CDR1 and CDR2: SGHTA and FQGNSA. The CDR3 covers 14 residues. Trimming removed 4 bases from V and 7 bases from J, with 17 bases in between. For the CDR3, the DNA is TGTGCCAGCAGCTCCGGACGTACCTACGGGGAGCAGTACTTC. Encoded protein: CASSSGRTYGEQYF.

The J gene is TRBJ2-7, the V gene TRBV5-4, with TRBD1 matching 9 bases. Germline-derived CDR1 and CDR2 are SGHNT and YYREEE (reference sequence). The trim removed 4 bases at V and 2 bases at J, leaving 7 bases unmatched. CDR3 length: 15 amino acids. The CDR3 DNA reads TGTGCCAGCAGCCTCCGGACAGGGGCCACCTACGAGCAGTACTTC. It is translated as CASSLRTGATYEQYF.

This chain connects TRBV23-1 to TRBJ2-7; 8 nucleotides match TRBD2. TRBV23-1 is an open reading frame, and its role is uncertain. V lost 3 bases to trimming and J lost 0 bases; unmatched junction nucleotides: 7. This CDR3 spans 16 amino acids. The CDR3: CASSHSSGGFSYEQYF. The CDR3, as DNA: TGCGCCAGCAGTCACTCCTCGGGGGGGTTCTCCTACGAGCAGTACTTC.

The J gene is TRBJ1-1, the V gene TRBV5-5, with TRBD1 as a possible D gene (5 bases). Germline CDR1 SGHKS, CDR2 YYEKEE (reference sequence). V was pared by 3 bases and J by 11 bases, with 17 bases between. The CDR3 sequence is 13 residues long. The chain's CDR3 is CASSSGEGSRAFF. The CDR3 DNA is TGTGCCAGCAGCTCGGGAGAGGGGAGTAGGGCTTTCTTT.

This rearrangement joins TRBV9 to TRBJ1-6; D is perhaps TRBD1 (5 bases). Trimming removed 0 bases from V and 6 bases from J, with 7 bases in between. The germline CDR1 and CDR2 sequences are SGDLS and YYNGEE. The CDR3 is 14 amino acids. The CDR3 DNA follows: TGTGCCAGCAGCGTAGTCCAGGGTAATTCACCCCTCCACTTT. Translating gives CASSVVQGNSPLHF.

V is TRBV10-3 and J is TRBJ2-2; D tentatively fits TRBD1 or TRBD2 (5 bases each). The CDR3 covers 15 residues. CDR1 and CDR2 from the germline V gene are ENHRY and SYGVKD. V was shortened by 3 bases and J by 6 bases, with 14 bases between the two germline ends. The chain's CDR3 is CAISEQVMGAGELFF. In DNA, the CDR3 is TGTGCCATCAGTGAACAGGTCATGGGGGCCGGGGAGCTGTTTTTT.

This clone was detected once. The chain combines TRBV10-1 with TRBJ2-7, with D tentatively TRBD1 (6 bases). V dropped 8 bases and J dropped 0 bases, with 17 bases sitting between them. The CDR3 extends over 15 amino acids. The germline V gene encodes CDR1 WNHNN and CDR2 SYGVQD (reference sequence). In DNA, the CDR3 is TGCGCCAGCGCGAATGCAGGGGCCAGCTCCTACGAGCAGTACTTC. Protein: CASANAGASSYEQYF.

Remarks on this clone: The sample has other DNA sequences that encode this CDR3 too. The V and J genes are TRBV27 and TRBJ1-1, with 7 positions matching TRBD1. This CDR3 is built from 14 residues. Trimming took 3 bases from V and 2 from J; bases not matched to a gene: 3. Germline CDR1 and CDR2: MNHEY and SMNVEV (reference sequence). CDR3 DNA sequence: TGTGCCAGCAGTTTCGGGACAGCTAACACTGAAGCTTTCTTT. Its protein is CASSFGTANTEAFF.

V is TRBV6-5 and J is TRBJ2-3; 10 bases align to TRBD1. Germline V CDR1 and CDR2: MNHEY, SVGAGI. CDR3 size: 15 residues. Germline trimming cut 6 bases from V and 3 bases from J; bases unmatched to any gene: 6. The CDR3 sequence: CASSTRQGATDTQYF. DNA for the CDR3: TGTGCCAGCAGCACCAGACAGGGGGCAACAGATACGCAGTATTTT.

The V and J genes are TRBV7-7 and TRBJ1-6; no firm D call. There are 13 residues in the CDR3. V dropped 5 bases and J dropped 10 bases, with 12 bases sitting between them. CDR1 SSHAT and CDR2 FNYEAQ come from the germline V gene (reference sequence). CDR3 nucleotide sequence: TGTGCCAGCAGCAGTGAAAGAGGGTCACCCCTCCACTTT. Protein: CASSSERGSPLHF. Looking up the rest from reference TRBV7-7 and TRBJ1-6 gives the full variable domain: GAGVSQSPRYKVTKRGQDVTLRCDPISSHATLYWYQQALGQGPEFLTYFNYEAQPDKSGLPSDRFSAERPEGSISTLTIQRTEQRDSAMYRCASSSERGSPLHFGNGTRLTVT.

The gene calls are TRBV6-5 and TRBJ2-3; the D call may be TRBD1 or TRBD2 (6 bases each). Germline assignment: CDR1 MNHEY and CDR2 SVGAGI. CDR3 length equals 14 residues. Trimming left V 8 bases short and J 3 bases short, with 15 bases between. CDR3 nucleotides: TGTGCCAGCCGCGATGGGGGGCTGACAGATACGCAGTATTTT. This encodes CASRDGGLTDTQYF.

The chain recombines TRBV9 with TRBJ2-1; D may be TRBD1 or TRBD2 (7 bases each). Trimming removed 4 bases at V and 3 bases at J, with 14 bases between. The CDR3 length is 15 residues. Germline CDR1 SGDLS, CDR2 YYNGEE. The CDR3 DNA reads TGTGCCAGCAGCCTACAGGGGAGGGTCTACAATGAGCAGTTCTTC. This sequence encodes CASSLQGRVYNEQFF. Based on the CDR3 plus reference TRBV9 and TRBJ2-1, the full variable domain is DSGVTQTPKHLITATGQRVTLRCSPRSGDLSVYWYQQSLDQGLQFLIQYYNGEERAKGNILERFSAQQFPDLHSELNLSSLELGDSALYFCASSLQGRVYNEQFFGPGTRLTVL.

The rearrangement links TRBV7-8 to TRBJ2-3; TRBD1 matches at 8 bases. Per the germline V gene, CDR1 is SGHVS and CDR2 is FQNEAQ. There are 18 residues in the CDR3. With 1 base clipped from V and 5 bases from J, the junction kept 14 bases outside the gene matches. The CDR3 protein is CASSLGGLARGQGDTQYF. CDR3 nucleotides: TGTGCCAGCAGCTTAGGAGGGTTGGCCAGGGGGCAGGGAGATACGCAGTATTTT.

The rearrangement joins TRBV6-1 to TRBJ1-5, with no clear D. V was pared by 3 bases and J by 3 bases, with 15 bases between. Germline-derived CDR1 and CDR2 are MNHNS and SASEGT. The CDR3 is 16 residues long. CDR3 nucleotides: TGTGCCAGCAGTGACCCGGGAGAAGGGCTCAATCAGCCCCAGCATTTT. Translating it yields CASSDPGEGLNQPQHF.

The genes are TRBV7-9 and TRBJ1-3, with D maybe TRBD1 (5 bases). In germline, CDR1 is SEHNR, CDR2 FQNEAQ (reference sequence). The CDR3 loop spans 16 amino acids. The ends were cut back, 4 bases at V and 0 bases at J, with 13 bases in the middle. In DNA form, the CDR3 reads TGTGCCAGCAGCTCATGGGGGTTGAGCTCTGGAAACACCATATATTTT. Its protein is CASSSWGLSSGNTIYF.

The gene calls are TRBV10-3 and TRBJ2-3; D gene unclear. V lost 7 bases and J lost 4, with 12 bases in between. This CDR3 comprises 13 residues. Germline loops: CDR1 ENHRY, CDR2 SYGVKD. CDR3 bases: TGTGCCATCATGGGGTCGGACGCAGATACGCAGTATTTT. Its translation is CAIMGSDADTQYF.

This clone was seen a single time. The rearrangement links TRBV5-4 to TRBJ2-2, with no clear D. V gave up 4 bases and J gave up 2 bases, with 6 bases separating them. CDR1 SGHNT and CDR2 YYREEE come from the germline V gene (reference sequence). This CDR3 is 13 amino acids long. CDR3 in amino acids: CASSTRNTGELFF. The CDR3 region has the DNA TGTGCCAGCAGCACCCGCAACACCGGGGAGCTGTTTTTT.

The V gene is TRBV6-4, the J gene TRBJ1-5; D gene uncertain. V was clipped by 5 bases and J by 0 bases, with 5 bases between them. The CDR3 runs to 13 residues. Per the germline V gene, CDR1 is MRHNA and CDR2 is SNTAGT. CDR3 sequence (DNA): TGTGCCAGCAGTCATACTAGCAATCAGCCCCAGCATTTT. This translates into CASSHTSNQPQHF.

This chain uses TRBV7-6 with TRBJ1-1; D not resolved. Per the germline V gene, CDR1 is SGHVS and CDR2 is FNYEAQ. The V end lost 7 bases, the J end lost 1 base, and 13 bases lay between the germline ends. The CDR3 length is 14 residues. In DNA, the CDR3 is TGTGCCAGCACCCCCGCCCCGGGGAACACTGAAGCTTTCTTT. Translation: CASTPAPGNTEAFF.

This CDR3 is CASSSRGTSGGLTDTQYF. CDR3 DNA: TGTGCCAGCTCATCCAGAGGGACTAGCGGGGGGCTCACAGATACGCAGTATTTT. The genes are TRBV18 and TRBJ2-3; TRBD2 matches at 15 bases. This CDR3 region has 18 residues. With V trimmed by 5 bases and J by 2 bases, 8 bases remained unmatched. The germline V gene encodes CDR1 KGHSH and CDR2 LQKENI.

The rearrangement links TRBV19 to TRBJ1-2, with TRBD1 as a possible D gene (6 bases). The CDR3 has 15 amino acids. Trimming removed 3 bases from V and 5 bases from J, with 16 bases in between. Per germline, CDR1 LNHDA and CDR2 SQIVND (reference sequence). CDR3 DNA sequence: TGTGCCAGTAGTATTGTTGGGGGCTCGGCTTATGGCTACACCTTC. Translated, it gives CASSIVGGSAYGYTF.

This clone was seen more than once but under ten times. The V gene is TRBV15, the J gene TRBJ2-1, with D tentatively TRBD2 (7 bases). The germline V gene encodes CDR1 LNHNV and CDR2 YYDKDF (reference sequence). Trimming cost V 1 base and J 7 bases, with 14 bases left between them. This CDR3 region has 15 residues. CDR3 DNA: TGTGCCACCAGCAGAGGGGGGAGGGGGAAAAATGAGCAGTTCTTC. Protein sequence: CATSRGGRGKNEQFF.